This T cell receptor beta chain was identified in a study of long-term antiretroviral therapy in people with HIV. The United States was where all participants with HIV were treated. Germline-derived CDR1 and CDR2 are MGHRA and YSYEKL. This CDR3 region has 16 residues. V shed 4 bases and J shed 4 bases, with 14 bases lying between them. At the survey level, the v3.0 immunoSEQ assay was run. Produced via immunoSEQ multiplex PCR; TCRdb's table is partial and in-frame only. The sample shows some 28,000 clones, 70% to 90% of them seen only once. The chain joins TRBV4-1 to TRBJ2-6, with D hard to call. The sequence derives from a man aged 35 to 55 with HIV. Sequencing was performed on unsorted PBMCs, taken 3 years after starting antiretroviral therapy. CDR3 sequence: CASSLGGPGGANVLTF. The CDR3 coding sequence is TGCGCCAGCAGCCTAGGCGGACCCGGAGGGGCCAACGTCCTGACTTTC.